This passage covers 25 T cell receptor beta chains from one sample sequenced in a study of T cell responses to AZD1222 COVID-19 vaccine. Measured with immunoSEQ multiplex PCR; TCRdb has only the in-frame clones, and not every one. The sample yields about 120,000 clones, roughly nine tenths seen once. The starting material was peripheral blood, obtained on day 0 of AZD1222 vaccination. These receptors were obtained from an adult in good health.

This clone was seen only once. The chain links TRBV11-2 to TRBJ1-1, with D perhaps matching TRBD1 (6 bases). CDR3 length: 14 residues. Trimming took off 5 bases at V and 4 bases at J, with 14 bases between the two ends. The germline V gene encodes CDR1 SGHAT and CDR2 FQNNGV. The CDR3 DNA sequence: TGTGCCAGCAGCGCATACAGGGTCGGCACTGAAGCTTTCTTT. Its translation: CASSAYRVGTEAFF. The variable domain in full, completed from reference TRBV11-2 and TRBJ1-1, reads EAGVAQSPRYKIIEKRQSVAFWCNPISGHATLYWYQQILGQGPKLLIQFQNNGVVDDSQLPKDRFSAERLKGVDSTLKIQPAKLEDSAVYLCASSAYRVGTEAFFGQGTRLTVV.

The gene calls are TRBV11-2 and TRBJ1-2; tentative D call: TRBD1 (5 bases). Germline V lookup: CDR1 SGHAT, CDR2 FQNNGV. V lost 1 base and J 7 bases, leaving 13 bases between the germline ends. This CDR3 region has 14 residues. CDR3: CASSLAPGTVGYTF. CDR3 DNA: TGTGCCAGCAGCTTAGCTCCCGGGACTGTTGGCTACACCTTC.

The J gene is TRBJ1-3, the V gene TRBV19, with D perhaps TRBD1 (5 bases). The length of the CDR3 is 11 residues. CDR1 is LNHDA and CDR2 is SQIVND in the germline V gene (reference sequence). Trimming removed 7 bases from V and 7 bases from J, with 8 bases in between. CDR3 amino acids: CASTRVNTIYF. The CDR3 DNA reads TGTGCCAGTACCAGGGTGAACACCATATATTTT.

V gene TRBV27 combines with J gene TRBJ2-7, with D perhaps matching TRBD2 (6 bases). Trimming removed 8 bases at V and 0 bases at J, with 11 bases between. The germline V gene encodes CDR1 MNHEY and CDR2 SMNVEV (reference sequence). The CDR3 extends over 13 amino acids. The CDR3 sequence is CASGEAPSYEQYF. The CDR3 region has the DNA TGTGCCAGCGGGGAGGCCCCCTCCTACGAGCAGTACTTC.

This clone appeared a single time. The V call is TRBV15, the J call TRBJ2-1; no firm D call. The CDR3 covers 15 residues. The V end lost 7 bases, the J end lost 5 bases, and 18 bases lay between the germline ends. In germline, CDR1 is LNHNV, CDR2 YYDKDF (reference sequence). The chain's CDR3 is CATTPVDANDNEQFF. The CDR3 DNA sequence: TGTGCCACCACTCCAGTGGACGCCAATGACAATGAGCAGTTCTTC.

The chain has TRBV23-1 and TRBJ1-3; D is uncertain. TRBV23-1 is flagged as an ORF with uncertain function. Trimming removed 1 base at V and 2 bases at J, with 27 bases between. The CDR3 runs 21 residues. CDR3 protein: CASSQYPARPNLPGTGNTIYF. In DNA form, the CDR3 reads TGCGCCAGCAGTCAATATCCAGCCAGGCCAAATTTACCCGGTACTGGAAACACCATATATTTT.

The CDR3 reads CASSLGSRASNQPQHF. In DNA form, the CDR3 reads TGTGCCAGCAGCTTAGGTAGCAGGGCGAGCAATCAGCCCCAGCATTTT. The chain uses TRBV7-6 and TRBJ1-5; D is possibly TRBD1 (5 bases). The CDR3 spans 16 residues. Deletions cut 1 base from V and 1 base from J, with 11 bases between. Germline loops: CDR1 SGHVS, CDR2 FNYEAQ.

The CDR3 loop is CASSLEGQANYGYTF. Here the CDR3 DNA reads TGTGCCAGCAGTTTAGAGGGACAGGCGAACTATGGCTACACCTTC. J is TRBJ1-2 and V is TRBV27; 8 nucleotides align to TRBD1. The V segment lost 2 bases and the J segment 2 bases; nucleotides outside the gene matches: 4. CDR1 MNHEY and CDR2 SMNVEV come from the germline V gene (reference sequence). The CDR3 runs 15 residues.

The chain links TRBV27 to TRBJ1-6, with a weak D call TRBD1 (6 bases). This CDR3 has 15 residues. The V gene's germline CDR1 is MNHEY and CDR2 SMNVEV (reference sequence). Trimming took 3 bases from V and 2 from J, leaving 8 bases between them. The CDR3 region has the DNA TGTGCCAGCAGTTTCTGGACAGCCTATAATTCACCCCTCCACTTT. As protein: CASSFWTAYNSPLHF.

CDR3 amino acids: CASSPSEQGGNTIYF. DNA of the CDR3: TGTGCCAGCTCACCTTCTGAGCAGGGTGGAAACACCATATATTTT. The chain carries TRBV18 and TRBJ1-3, with a weak D call TRBD1 (5 bases). The germline V gene encodes CDR1 KGHSH and CDR2 LQKENI. Between the trimmed V and J ends, which lost 3 bases and 3 bases, there was a span of 12 bases. The CDR3 has 15 residues.

This chain joins TRBV6-5 and TRBJ2-1; D possibly uses TRBD1 or TRBD2 (7 bases each). This CDR3 has 13 residues. From germline, CDR1 is MNHEY and CDR2 SVGAGI. V gave up 4 bases and J gave up 10 bases, with 14 bases separating them. The CDR3 DNA sequence: TGTGCCAGCAGTTCAGGGGGGGCGCGGGAGCAGTTCTTC. This gives the protein CASSSGGAREQFF.

This clone was seen just once. This chain connects TRBV6-5 to TRBJ1-1; no definite D call. The length of the CDR3 is 11 residues. Germline CDR1 is MNHEY and CDR2 is SVGAGI. Trimming took off 7 bases at V and 2 bases at J, with 5 bases between the two ends. The CDR3 spells CASITNTEAFF. The CDR3 DNA reads TGTGCCAGCATTACAAACACTGAAGCTTTCTTT.

J is TRBJ2-7 and V is TRBV9; D is ambiguous. V was cut by 4 bases and J by 5 bases, with 10 bases left in between. The CDR3 consists of 12 residues. Looked up from germline, CDR1 is SGDLS and CDR2 is YYNGEE. CDR3 bases: TGTGCCAGCAGCCCTGAAGGGAACGAGCAGTACTTC. Translation gives CASSPEGNEQYF.

The chain combines TRBV5-1 with TRBJ1-2; D gene uncertain. The V gene's germline CDR1 is SGHRS and CDR2 YFSETQ. The CDR3 extends over 16 amino acids. V lost 4 bases and J 3 bases, leaving 19 bases between the germline ends. The chain's CDR3 is CASSPAGQAPYYGYTF. The CDR3 nucleotides are TGCGCCAGCAGCCCAGCTGGGCAAGCACCTTACTATGGCTACACCTTC. The full variable domain, with the rest looked up from reference TRBV5-1 and TRBJ1-2, is KAGVTQTPRYLIKTRGQQVTLSCSPISGHRSVSWYQQTPGQGLQFLFEYFSETQRNKGNFPGRFSGRQFSNSRSEMNVSTLELGDSALYLCASSPAGQAPYYGYTFGSGTRLTVV.

This rearrangement joins TRBV7-2 to TRBJ2-7; no firm D call. This CDR3 contains 12 residues. CDR1 and CDR2 from the germline V gene are SGHTA and FQGNSA. Trimming left V 5 bases short and J 2 bases short, with 7 bases between. The CDR3 is CASSPNPYEQYF. CDR3 nucleotides: TGTGCCAGCAGCCCAAACCCCTACGAGCAGTACTTC.

This chain joins TRBV3-1 (or the pseudogene TRBV3-2) and TRBJ2-3, with TRBD2 identical over 12 bases. The CDR3 covers 17 residues. Trimming at V came to 3 bases and at J to 3 bases, leaving 7 bases not matched to a gene. Germline V CDR1 and CDR2: LGHDT, YNNKEL (reference sequence). The CDR3 region has the DNA TGTGCCAGCAGCCACCCTAGCGGGGGGGCGGGAACAGATACGCAGTATTTT. Translating it yields CASSHPSGGAGTDTQYF.

The gene calls are TRBV28 and TRBJ1-5; no clear D. The germline CDR1 and CDR2 sequences are MDHEN and SYDVKM. Between the trimmed V and J ends, which lost 1 base and 5 bases, there was a span of 12 bases. The CDR3 consists of 15 residues. This CDR3 is CASSLYAPYYQPQHF. The CDR3 region has the DNA TGTGCCAGCAGTTTATATGCCCCCTACTATCAGCCCCAGCATTTT.

This clone appeared a few times. The chain has TRBV7-2 and TRBJ1-5; D is ambiguous. CDR1 is SGHTA and CDR2 is FQGNSA in the germline V gene. The CDR3 covers 15 residues. V dropped 3 bases and J dropped 2 bases, with 11 bases sitting between them. This chain's CDR3 is CASSLWGTGNQPQHF. The CDR3 nucleotides are TGTGCCAGCAGCTTGTGGGGAACGGGCAATCAGCCCCAGCATTTT.

The chain uses TRBV27 and TRBJ1-1; 7 bases map to TRBD1. The CDR3 runs to 15 residues. CDR1 MNHEY and CDR2 SMNVEV come from the germline V gene (reference sequence). V lost 5 bases, J lost 10 bases, and 16 bases stayed unmatched. DNA of the CDR3: TGTGCCAGCAGTCTCCAACAGGGGCCTAGTTTTTTAGCTTTCTTT. It yields the protein CASSLQQGPSFLAFF.

V and J are TRBV19 and TRBJ1-1; D call uncertain. The V end lost 7 bases, the J end lost 1 base, and 10 bases lay between the germline ends. The CDR3 spans 13 residues. The germline CDR1 and CDR2 sequences are LNHDA and SQIVND (reference sequence). CDR3 nucleotide sequence: TGTGCCAGTACCGAACGGGAGAACACTGAAGCTTTCTTT. Its translation: CASTERENTEAFF.

The V call is TRBV30, the J call TRBJ2-7; 7 nucleotides agree with TRBD2. CDR1 is GTSNPN and CDR2 is SVGIG in the germline V gene (reference sequence). The V and J ends lost 5 bases and 5 bases, in that order; junction bases with no gene match: 3. CDR3 length: 11 residues. The CDR3 DNA reads TGTGCCTGGGGACTAGTTCACGAGCAGTACTTC. This translates into CAWGLVHEQYF. Full variable domain (remainder filled in from reference TRBV30 and TRBJ2-7): SQTIHQWPATLVQPVGSPLSLECTVEGTSNPNLYWYRQAAGRGLQLLFYSVGIGQISSEVPQNLSASRPQDRQFILSSKKLLLSDSGFYLCAWGLVHEQYFGPGTRLTVT.

This chain uses TRBV7-7 with TRBJ2-1, with D uncertain. The CDR3 is 16 amino acids. The germline V gene encodes CDR1 SSHAT and CDR2 FNYEAQ (reference sequence). The germline V and J ends were trimmed by 5 bases and 7 bases, with 21 bases remaining between them. The CDR3 DNA follows: TGTGCCAGCAGCCCTGACTCTACCCCAGAGCGAAATGAGCAGTTCTTC. Amino acid sequence: CASSPDSTPERNEQFF.

J is TRBJ1-2 and V is TRBV7-2, with TRBD1 identical over 7 bases. Unmatched junction bases numbered 11, after V lost 5 bases and J lost 8 bases. The CDR3 extends over 14 amino acids. Germline V CDR1 and CDR2: SGHTA, FQGNSA. The CDR3 is CASSANSGGGGYTF. DNA for the CDR3: TGTGCCAGCAGCGCGAACTCAGGGGGTGGGGGCTACACCTTC.

The rearrangement joins TRBV29-1 to TRBJ2-1; a possible D gene is TRBD2 (6 bases). Germline-derived CDR1 and CDR2 are SQVTM and ANQGSEA. This CDR3 is built from 17 residues. The V gene lost 1 base and the J gene lost 0 bases, with 16 bases spanning the gap. The CDR3: CSVEANQRAISYNEQFF. The DNA for the CDR3 is TGCAGCGTTGAAGCGAACCAGCGGGCTATCTCCTACAATGAGCAGTTCTTC.

V is TRBV13 and J is TRBJ1-3; D remains ambiguous. Between the trimmed V and J ends, which lost 5 bases and 3 bases, there was a span of 14 bases. The CDR3 extends over 15 amino acids. From germline, CDR1 is PRHDT and CDR2 FYEKMQ (reference sequence). The CDR3 DNA follows: TGTGCCAGCAGCCCCACGGGGTTCGATGGAAACACCATATATTTT. It specifies CASSPTGFDGNTIYF.